Each of the 21 T cell receptor beta chains below was sequenced from the same sample in a study of T-cell memory formation after mild COVID-19. TCRdb re-derived calls from the 5' RACE reads in MiXCR, one entry per CDR3 protein. This table has under 300,000 distinct CDR3 sequences, roughly 15% appearing once. The sequenced sample consisted of PBMCs or a T cell subset sorted from them (not recorded which). These receptors came from a man aged 18 to 30 who had mild COVID-19 (a few samples of this study predate the infection). Cell type and time point are not known.

The V gene is TRBV28, the J gene TRBJ2-7; 9 positions match TRBD1. Germline V lookup: CDR1 MDHEN, CDR2 SYDVKM. This CDR3 has 14 residues. Trimming at V came to 6 bases and at J to 6 bases, leaving 9 bases not matched to a gene. The CDR3 sequence: CASRTGGTQVEQYV. CDR3 in DNA: TGTGCCAGCAGAACAGGGGGCACTCAGGTCGAGCAGTACGTC.

This chain connects TRBV5-5 to TRBJ1-1, with TRBD1 matching 11 bases. Unmatched junction bases numbered 6, after V lost 0 bases and J lost 8 bases. The CDR3 extends over 15 amino acids. The V gene's germline CDR1 is SGHKS and CDR2 YYEKEE (reference sequence). For the CDR3, the DNA is TGTGCCAGCAGCTTGGAGGGACAGGGGGACAGGGAAGCTTTCTTT. Translated: CASSLEGQGDREAFF.

A few counts support this clonotype. J is TRBJ1-2 and V is TRBV5-1; D might be TRBD1 (5 bases). CDR1 is SGHRS, CDR2 YFSETQ, per germline. The CDR3 is made up of 15 amino acids. With 4 bases removed from V and 4 bases from J, the gap between germline ends came to 17 bases. The CDR3 nucleotides read TGCGCCAGCAGCCCAACTGGGGGGTCCGGCTATGGCTACACCTTC. Amino acid sequence: CASSPTGGSGYGYTF.

The chain joins TRBV15 to TRBJ2-7; weak D call: TRBD1 (5 bases). The CDR3 is made up of 15 amino acids. Germline V gives CDR1 LNHNV, CDR2 YYDKDF (reference sequence). Trimming shortened V by 1 base and J by 7 bases, and 17 bases separated the two germline ends. The CDR3 DNA reads TGTGCCACCAGCAGAGGAGTCACCGCCTACAGGGAGCAGTACGTC. Protein product: CATSRGVTAYREQYV.

V usage is TRBV7-2 and J usage is TRBJ1-5; D uncertain. Trimming removed 0 bases from V and 4 bases from J, with 10 bases in between. The CDR3 is 15 amino acids. Germline V gene lookup returns CDR1 SGHTA and CDR2 FQGNSA. The DNA of the CDR3 is TGTGCCAGCAGCTTAGCGAAGGGTCCGAATCAGCCCCAGCATTTT. This gives the protein CASSLAKGPNQPQHF.

This chain links TRBV7-9 with TRBJ1-3; D is unresolved. Trimming removed 5 bases from V and 9 bases from J, with 8 bases in between. CDR1 is SEHNR and CDR2 is FQNEAQ in the germline V gene (reference sequence). CDR3 length: 11 residues. The CDR3 here is CASSNGVTIYF. The CDR3 DNA reads TGTGCCAGCAGCAACGGGGTCACCATATATTTT.

This clonotype was seen a few times. The chain links TRBV3-1 to TRBJ2-4; unclear D gene. The CDR3 contains 17 residues. The germline CDR1 and CDR2 sequences are LGHDT and YNNKEL (reference sequence). Trimming removed 0 bases at V and 0 bases at J, with 12 bases between. The CDR3 coding sequence is TGTGCCAGCAGCCAAGATCGGAGCAGACTAGCCAAAAACATTCAGTACTTC. Amino acids: CASSQDRSRLAKNIQYF.

In its sample, this clonotype was seen many times. This chain connects TRBV4-2 to TRBJ1-5; D is ambiguous. Germline V gene lookup returns CDR1 LGHNA and CDR2 YNFKEQ. V lost 0 bases to trimming and J lost 9 bases, with 9 bases between them. This CDR3 has 13 amino acids. Here the CDR3 reads CASSQDTRSPQHF. The CDR3 bases are TGTGCCAGCAGCCAAGATACCAGATCGCCCCAGCATTTT.

In DNA, the CDR3 is TGTGCCAGCAGCTTGGCCGAAGGGTCCCTGCCATACGAGCAGTACGTC. Its translation: CASSLAEGSLPYEQYV. The chain couples TRBV5-6 to TRBJ2-7, with unresolved D. Trimming stripped 0 bases from V and 4 bases from J, with 17 bases between. In germline, CDR1 is SGHDT, CDR2 YYEEEE. The CDR3 is made up of 16 amino acids.

This clonotype has only one observation. This chain uses TRBV6-2 or TRBV6-3 with TRBJ1-1; D is uncertain. In germline, CDR1 is MNHEY, CDR2 SVGEGT. Trimming shortened V by 2 bases and J by 0 bases, and 10 bases separated the two germline ends. The CDR3 loop spans 15 amino acids. The CDR3 spells CASSYTRTMNTEAFF. The CDR3 DNA sequence: TGTGCCAGCAGTTACACTCGCACGATGAACACTGAAGCTTTCTTT.

This clonotype was picked up a small number of times. The chain carries TRBV20-1 and TRBJ2-5; 7 nucleotides agree with TRBD1. The V segment lost 5 bases and the J segment 3 bases; nucleotides outside the gene matches: 9. The germline CDR1 and CDR2 sequences are DFQATT and SNEGSKA (reference sequence). This CDR3 contains 14 residues. CDR3 sequence: CSAPRPGQEETQYF. CDR3 bases: TGCAGTGCTCCCAGACCCGGACAGGAAGAGACCCAGTACTTC.

This chain links TRBV4-1 with TRBJ2-3; D not resolved. Trimming removed 8 bases at V and 5 bases at J, with 17 bases between. The CDR3 is 14 residues long. Germline assignment: CDR1 MGHRA and CDR2 YSYEKL. The CDR3 region has the DNA TGCGCCAGCGGAAGACCCCAGCCCAGAGATACGCAGTATTTT. This sequence encodes CASGRPQPRDTQYF.

The J gene is TRBJ1-1, the V gene TRBV12-3 or TRBV12-4; 7 positions agree with TRBD1. The CDR3 is 15 residues long. The junction had 5 bases not matched to a gene; V was cut back by 1 base and J by 3 bases. CDR3 sequence: CASSLGQGMDTEAFF. The CDR3 DNA reads TGTGCCAGCAGTTTAGGACAGGGAATGGACACTGAAGCTTTCTTT.

This clonotype was observed a handful of times. V and J are TRBV6-5 and TRBJ2-2; D uncertain. Trimming removed 6 bases from V and 4 bases from J, with 12 bases in between. The germline V gene has CDR1 MNHEY and CDR2 SVGAGI. There are 14 residues in the CDR3. The CDR3: CASRAGLSTGELFF. The CDR3 DNA sequence: TGTGCCAGCAGAGCAGGCTTGTCCACCGGGGAGCTGTTTTTT.

CDR3 residues: CASSPPVAETQYF. CDR3 bases: TGTGCCAGCAGCCCCCCAGTGGCAGAGACCCAGTACTTC. The rearrangement joins TRBV12-3 or TRBV12-4 to TRBJ2-5; D is undetermined. The V end was cut by 6 bases, the J end by 4 bases, with 12 bases between. The CDR3 loop spans 13 amino acids.

A few counts support this clonotype. CDR3 coding DNA: TGTGCCAGCAGCATAAGACTCCAGTTTCCCGATACGCAGTATTTT. The encoded protein is CASSIRLQFPDTQYF. J is TRBJ2-3 and V is TRBV11-2; D ambiguous. This CDR3 is 15 amino acids long. Germline values: CDR1 SGHAT, CDR2 FQNNGV. Trimming cost V 5 bases and J 6 bases, with 18 bases left between them.

This clonotype occurred many times. The gene calls are TRBV5-1 and TRBJ2-7; 13 positions match TRBD2. The CDR3 contains 15 residues. The germline CDR1 and CDR2 sequences are SGHRS and YFSETQ. The V gene end was trimmed by 5 bases and the J gene end by 7 bases; junction bases not matched to a gene: 9. CDR3 nucleotides: TGCGCCAGCAGTTCTCCGGGACTAGCGGGGAAAGAGCAGTACTTC. Its protein product is CASSSPGLAGKEQYF.

The chain employs TRBV6-5 and TRBJ2-3; no reliable D call. V lost 1 base and J lost 6, with 8 bases in between. CDR3 length: 13 amino acids. The germline V gene encodes CDR1 MNHEY and CDR2 SVGAGI. In DNA form, the CDR3 reads TGTGCCAGCAGTTACTTCAGGTCTGATACGCAGTATTTT. Protein: CASSYFRSDTQYF.

The chain is built from TRBV7-9 and TRBJ1-5; 11 nucleotides line up with TRBD1. V shed 5 bases and J 11 bases; nucleotides not matched to a gene: 5. The germline V gene encodes CDR1 SEHNR and CDR2 FQNEAQ (reference sequence). The CDR3 has 13 amino acids. The CDR3 DNA reads as TGTGCCAGCAGCGCCGGGACAGGGGGGACCCAGCATTTT. Its protein is CASSAGTGGTQHF.

The gene calls are TRBV18 and TRBJ1-2; 8 bases line up with TRBD1. Germline lookup yields CDR1 KGHSH and CDR2 LQKENI. J lost 7 bases, V lost 2 bases, and 6 bases had no gene match. The CDR3 covers 14 residues. CDR3 amino acids: CASSPGQGVTGYTF. CDR3 DNA: TGTGCCAGCTCACCAGGACAGGGAGTCACTGGCTACACCTTC.

This clonotype has more than one count but fewer than ten. The CDR3 coding sequence is TGTGCCTGGAGTTCTTCAACTAATGAAAAACTGTTTTTT. Its protein product is CAWSSSTNEKLFF. The rearrangement links TRBV30 to TRBJ1-4; D remains ambiguous. CDR3 length: 13 amino acids. Germline assignment: CDR1 GTSNPN and CDR2 SVGIG (reference sequence). V was trimmed by 2 bases and J by 0 bases, leaving 4 bases between them.